Below, one T cell receptor (beta chain) is given with its context. This entry comes from a study of shared clonotypes between healthy human individuals. Looked up from germline, CDR1 is SGHNT and CDR2 is YYREEE (reference sequence). The germline V and J ends were trimmed by 4 bases and 0 bases, with 14 bases remaining between them. The CDR3 extends over 17 amino acids. Without sorting, samples used about 90 million PBMCs for genomic DNA. Unsorted PBMC replicate PCRs drew on about 0.3 ug DNA, representing 25,000 to 30,000 T cell genomes. Sequenced by immunoSEQ multiplex PCR; TCRdb stores in-frame clones only, minus some. Here the sample spans 400,000 to 500,000 clones, less than 80% being singletons.

The source of this sequence is a woman in her 40s in good health. Some clones in this sample may be carry-over from other donors' samples. The chain links TRBV5-4 to TRBJ2-6; possible D gene TRBD1, 7 bases. Specimen: PBMCs. The CDR3 sequence: CASSAGQQSSGANVLTF. CDR3 DNA sequence: TGTGCCAGCAGCGCGGGACAGCAGAGCTCTGGGGCCAACGTCCTGACTTTC.